The 32 T cell receptor beta chains presented below share a single source sample, sequenced in a study of T-cell reconstitution after alpha-beta-depleted transplantation in children. Unique molecular identifiers were incorporated into the prepared TCRbeta library. TCRdb passed the PCR reads through MiXCR, listing each CDR3 protein once. The table lists hundreds of thousands of distinct CDR3 sequences, about 9.5% of them singletons. The source was PBMCs, collected before TCRalphabeta/CD19-depleted stem cell transplant. The receptors here all came from a boy in the first two years of life with acute myeloid leukemia, due to receive a stem cell transplant.

This clonotype was observed at least ten times. The chain couples TRBV7-9 to TRBJ2-7; maybe TRBD1 (5 bases). Deletions cut 0 bases from V and 5 bases from J, with 11 bases between. The germline V gene has CDR1 SEHNR and CDR2 FQNEAQ (reference sequence). This CDR3 comprises 14 residues. The CDR3 region is CASSLAGVLDEQYF. In DNA form, the CDR3 reads TGTGCCAGCAGCTTAGCAGGGGTTCTCGACGAGCAGTACTTC.

This clonotype came up many times. The chain recombines TRBV7-2 with TRBJ2-1, with no clear D. The germline CDR1 and CDR2 sequences are SGHTA and FQGNSA. The ends were cut back, 5 bases at V and 5 bases at J, with 7 bases in the middle. The CDR3 is 12 residues long. The CDR3 coding sequence is TGTGCCAGCAGCCCCCTTAACAATGAGCAGTTCTTC. Amino acids: CASSPLNNEQFF.

This clonotype occurred many times. The rearrangement uses TRBV20-1 and TRBJ1-1, with no clear D. CDR3 length: 12 amino acids. V was cut by 3 bases and J by 1 base, with 6 bases left in between. Germline CDR1 reads DFQATT; CDR2 reads SNEGSKA (reference sequence). The chain's CDR3 is CSASYKNTEAFF. In DNA, the CDR3 is TGCAGTGCTAGCTATAAGAACACTGAAGCTTTCTTT.

This clonotype was picked up many times. This chain uses TRBV12-3 or TRBV12-4 with TRBJ2-2; weak D call: TRBD1 (6 bases). The V end lost 6 bases, the J end lost 6 bases, and 17 bases lay between the germline ends. CDR3 length: 15 amino acids. Here the CDR3 reads CASSVQGLVAGELFF. The CDR3 bases are TGTGCCAGCAGCGTCCAGGGGTTGGTAGCCGGGGAGCTGTTTTTT.

The DNA of the CDR3 is TGTGCCAGCAGCTTAAGCCCAGGGCTTAATTCACCCCTCCACTTT. Translating it yields CASSLSPGLNSPLHF. The chain is built from TRBV7-3 and TRBJ1-6, with a tentative D call TRBD1 (5 bases). In germline, CDR1 is SGHTA, CDR2 FQGTGA. The V end was cut by 1 base, the J end by 6 bases, with 10 bases between. CDR3 length: 15 residues.

The chain employs TRBV13 and TRBJ2-5, with 7 bases fitting TRBD2. The CDR3 totals 16 residues. CDR1 is PRHDT and CDR2 is FYEKMQ in the germline V gene (reference sequence). The V and J ends lost 5 bases and 2 bases, in that order; junction bases with no gene match: 11. In DNA form, the CDR3 reads TGTGCCAGCAGCACACCGGGGGGTTTCGGGCAAGAGACCCAGTACTTC. Its translation is CASSTPGGFGQETQYF. The entire variable domain, with the rest obtained from reference TRBV13 and TRBJ2-5, is as follows: AAGVIQSPRHLIKEKRETATLKCYPIPRHDTVYWYQQGPGQDPQFLISFYEKMQSDKGSIPDRFSAQQFSDYHSELNMSSLELGDSALYFCASSTPGGFGQETQYFGPGTRLLVL.

There are many counts of this clonotype. No conserved phenylalanine or tryptophan ends this CDR3, so it is likely a read error. The chain carries TRBV14 and TRBJ1-2; D is uncertain. V lost 0 bases and J lost 3, with 2 bases in between. Germline assignment: CDR1 SGHDN and CDR2 FVKESK. CDR3 length: 12 amino acids. The CDR3 nucleotides are TGTGCCAGCAGCCAAGATGACTATGGCTACACCGTC. Translating gives CASSQDDYGYTV.

This clonotype was detected ten times or more. The chain uses TRBV29-1 and TRBJ2-5, with D possibly matching TRBD2 (7 bases). The CDR3 totals 12 residues. Germline loops: CDR1 SQVTM, CDR2 ANQGSEA. V lost 8 bases, J lost 4 bases, and 14 bases lay in between. In nucleotides, the CDR3 is TGCAGCCTTGGGGGGGGCGCAGAGACCCAGTACTTC. It codes for CSLGGGAETQYF.

As for this clonotype: This clone may be a read error of a much larger clone one base away. V is TRBV28 and J is TRBJ2-7, with D hard to call. There are 15 residues in the CDR3. The germline V gene has CDR1 MDHEN and CDR2 SYDVKM. CDR3 in amino acids: CARSLISSASYEQYF. The CDR3 nucleotides are TGTGCCCGCAGTTTAATATCATCGGCCTCCTACGAGCAGTACTTC.

This clonotype was seen repeatedly, ten times or more. The genes are TRBV7-2 and TRBJ1-4; TRBD1 agrees at 8 bases. The CDR3 contains 15 residues. The trim removed 4 bases at V and 7 bases at J, leaving 8 bases unmatched. Germline V gives CDR1 SGHTA, CDR2 FQGNSA. CDR3 sequence (DNA): TGTGCCAGCAGCTCTTACAGGGGGGGTGGTGAAAAACTGTTTTTT. Amino acids: CASSSYRGGGEKLFF.

As for this clonotype: The germline gene is not matched at one end of the junction; a read error may be the cause. V gene TRBV10-3 combines with J gene TRBJ2-2, with 9 nucleotides matching TRBD1. The CDR3 is 17 amino acids. The germline V gene encodes CDR1 ENHRY and CDR2 SYGVKD. The CDR3 sequence is CAISAQSGTGSTGELLF. Written as DNA, the CDR3 is TGTGCCATCAGTGCTCAATCCGGGACAGGGAGCACCGGGGAGCTGCTTTTT.

Many counts were recorded for this clonotype. This chain links TRBV29-1 with TRBJ1-6, with 9 bases aligning to TRBD1. The CDR3 contains 13 residues. Germline V CDR1 and CDR2: SQVTM, ANQGSEA. Trimming at V came to 7 bases and at J to 10 bases, leaving 8 bases not matched to a gene. This chain's CDR3 is CSARTGVGSPLHF. The DNA for the CDR3 is TGCAGCGCCCGGACAGGGGTGGGATCACCCCTCCACTTT.

This clonotype showed up many times. J is TRBJ1-2 and V is TRBV10-2; D is undetermined. Per germline, CDR1 WSHSY and CDR2 SAAADI. The CDR3 runs 14 residues. Trimming left V 5 bases short and J 0 bases short, with 10 bases between. CDR3 DNA sequence: TGCGCCAGCAGTCGGGGTGGGGCTAACTATGGCTACACCTTC. Protein sequence: CASSRGGANYGYTF.

This clonotype was counted a few times. The genes are TRBV5-4 and TRBJ2-4; D might be TRBD2 (6 bases). This CDR3 has 16 residues. Germline lookup yields CDR1 SGHNT and CDR2 YYREEE (reference sequence). V lost 1 base, J lost 0 bases, and 11 bases lay in between. CDR3: CASSLTGLLAKNIQYF. The CDR3 nucleotides read TGTGCCAGCAGCTTGACGGGACTCCTAGCCAAAAACATTCAGTACTTC.

This chain connects TRBV7-6 to TRBJ1-5, with D perhaps TRBD1 (6 bases). CDR3 size: 14 residues. Germline V gives CDR1 SGHVS, CDR2 FNYEAQ. Trimming removed 0 bases at V and 5 bases at J, with 8 bases between. The CDR3 region is CASSLAPGDQPQHF. The DNA of the CDR3 is TGTGCCAGCAGCTTAGCCCCAGGGGATCAGCCCCAGCATTTT. Drawing the rest from reference TRBV7-6 and TRBJ1-5, the complete variable domain is GAGVSQSPRYKVTKRGQDVALRCDPISGHVSLYWYRQALGQGPEFLTYFNYEAQQDKSGLPNDRFSAERPEGSISTLTIQRTEQRDSAMYRCASSLAPGDQPQHFGDGTRLSIL.

The rearrangement uses TRBV9 and TRBJ2-4; D is possibly TRBD1 or TRBD2 (5 bases each). The CDR3 spans 14 residues. CDR1 is SGDLS and CDR2 is YYNGEE in the germline V gene. V gave up 0 bases and J gave up 7 bases, with 11 bases separating them. As DNA, the CDR3 is TGTGCCAGCAGCGTAGATGGGGGAAAGAACATTCAGTACTTC. Encoded protein: CASSVDGGKNIQYF.

In its sample, this clonotype was seen many times. V gene TRBV13 combines with J gene TRBJ2-5; no firm D call. Germline V gene sequence: CDR1 PRHDT, CDR2 FYEKMQ (reference sequence). The V end was cut by 5 bases, the J end by 1 base, with 11 bases between. CDR3 size: 14 residues. Written as DNA, the CDR3 is TGTGCCAGCAGCAACTTTCGGCTCCAAGAGACCCAGTACTTC. This gives the protein CASSNFRLQETQYF.

The sample holds many counts of this clonotype. J is TRBJ1-5 and V is TRBV29-1; weak D call: TRBD1 (5 bases). With 3 bases removed from V and 1 base from J, the gap between germline ends came to 7 bases. The V gene's germline CDR1 is SQVTM and CDR2 ANQGSEA. The CDR3 length is 13 residues. The CDR3: CSVDRESNQPQHF. DNA of the CDR3: TGCAGCGTTGACAGGGAAAGCAATCAGCCCCAGCATTTT.

This clonotype was detected ten times or more. The rearrangement links TRBV7-2 to TRBJ2-4; a weak D match, TRBD1 (5 bases). Germline V gene lookup returns CDR1 SGHTA and CDR2 FQGNSA. The CDR3 is 15 residues long. The V and J ends lost 1 base and 5 bases respectively, with 12 bases between them. CDR3 sequence (DNA): TGTGCCAGCAGCTTAGGACAGATACGCGAAAACATTCAGTACTTC. This sequence encodes CASSLGQIRENIQYF.

This clonotype was detected many times. The chain couples TRBV6-1 to TRBJ2-1; unclear D gene. CDR3 length equals 14 residues. Trimming took off 1 base at V and 9 bases at J, with 13 bases between the two ends. The germline V gene encodes CDR1 MNHNS and CDR2 SASEGT. The CDR3 loop reads CASSEDYWYGEQFF. The CDR3 DNA reads TGTGCCAGCAGTGAAGACTACTGGTACGGTGAGCAGTTCTTC.

In its sample, this clonotype was seen many times. The rearrangement uses TRBV10-3 and TRBJ2-2; D unresolved. Trimming took 0 bases from V and 4 from J, leaving 6 bases between them. The CDR3 extends over 14 amino acids. From germline, CDR1 is ENHRY and CDR2 SYGVKD. Here the CDR3 reads CAISESPVTGELFF. CDR3 coding DNA: TGTGCCATCAGTGAGTCCCCGGTCACCGGGGAGCTGTTTTTT.

This clonotype has ten or more counts. The J gene is TRBJ1-2, the V gene TRBV28; possible D gene TRBD1, 5 bases. Trimming cost V 1 base and J 6 bases, with 9 bases left between them. Per the germline V gene, CDR1 is MDHEN and CDR2 is SYDVKM. CDR3 size: 13 residues. The chain's CDR3 is CASSLSGGDGYTF. Here the CDR3 DNA reads TGTGCCAGCAGTTTATCGGGGGGGGATGGCTACACCTTC.

This clonotype appeared a few times. This chain uses TRBV7-9 with TRBJ2-7; D not certain. V gave up 4 bases and J gave up 3 bases, with 16 bases separating them. CDR1 is SEHNR and CDR2 is FQNEAQ in the germline V gene (reference sequence). The CDR3 has 15 amino acids. CDR3 in amino acids: CASSSFTVDGYEQYF. CDR3 nucleotide sequence: TGTGCCAGCAGCTCCTTTACCGTAGACGGCTACGAGCAGTACTTC.

This clonotype was detected many times. V and J are TRBV7-9 and TRBJ1-2; D remains ambiguous. This CDR3 contains 14 residues. The ends were cut back, 1 base at V and 3 bases at J, with 9 bases in the middle. Looked up from germline, CDR1 is SEHNR and CDR2 is FQNEAQ (reference sequence). DNA for the CDR3: TGTGCCAGCAGCTTAGTGGCGGTTGACTATGGCTACACCTTC. Translating gives CASSLVAVDYGYTF.

On this clonotype itself: A much larger clone differs from this one at a single base, so this may be a read error. The chain combines TRBV20-1 with TRBJ1-1, with D uncertain. V shed 0 bases and J shed 1 base, with 9 bases lying between them. The CDR3 covers 14 residues. Germline V lookup: CDR1 DFQATT, CDR2 SNEGSKA (reference sequence). The CDR3, as DNA: TGCAGTGCTAGAGATCCGGCTAGGAACACTGAAGCTTTCTTT. Translated: CSARDPARNTEAFF.

V gene TRBV5-4 combines with J gene TRBJ2-6; 10 nucleotides line up with TRBD1. Germline loops: CDR1 SGHNT, CDR2 YYREEE (reference sequence). This CDR3 is built from 17 residues. Unmatched junction bases numbered 6, after V lost 3 bases and J lost 3 bases. CDR3 in DNA: TGTGCCAGCAGCTCAGACAGGGGGCCCAGTGGGGCCAACGTCCTGACTTTC. This encodes CASSSDRGPSGANVLTF.

V gene TRBV5-5 combines with J gene TRBJ1-4; D possibly corresponds to TRBD1 (6 bases). The CDR3 spans 15 residues. Looked up from germline, CDR1 is SGHKS and CDR2 is YYEKEE (reference sequence). Between the trimmed V and J ends, which lost 1 base and 1 base, there was a span of 8 bases. The CDR3 nucleotides are TGTGCCAGCAGCTTGATCAGGGGAACTAATGAAAAACTGTTTTTT. Encoded protein: CASSLIRGTNEKLFF.

This clonotype was detected a few times. The chain employs TRBV29-1 and TRBJ2-1; 13 bases are a match to TRBD2. CDR1 is SQVTM, CDR2 ANQGSEA, per germline. CDR3 length: 15 residues. V lost 5 bases, J lost 3 bases, and 4 bases stayed unmatched. CDR3 DNA sequence: TGCAGCGTTCCCGGGACTAGCGGGAACTACAATGAGCAGTTCTTC. This codes for CSVPGTSGNYNEQFF.

The chain employs TRBV6-1 and TRBJ2-7, with D possibly being TRBD1 (6 bases). Germline V lookup: CDR1 MNHNS, CDR2 SASEGT. The V end was cut by 6 bases, the J end by 3 bases, with 15 bases between. This CDR3 spans 14 amino acids. CDR3 sequence (DNA): TGTGCCAGCAGCCCTCCGGGACATCTCTACGAGCAGTACTTC. It translates to CASSPPGHLYEQYF.

Ten or more counts support this clonotype. The V call is TRBV7-2, the J call TRBJ2-1; 10 positions match TRBD1. J gave up 8 bases and V 2 bases, and 6 bases lay outside the gene matches. The CDR3 has 15 residues. CDR1 is SGHTA and CDR2 is FQGNSA in the germline V gene. CDR3 in amino acids: CASSLRGQGRDEQFF. The CDR3 DNA is TGTGCCAGCAGCTTACGGGGACAGGGGAGGGATGAGCAGTTCTTC.

This clonotype was recorded at least ten times. V usage is TRBV11-2 and J usage is TRBJ2-7, with D tentatively TRBD1 (6 bases). Germline-derived CDR1 and CDR2 are SGHAT and FQNNGV. The V end was cut by 2 bases, the J end by 7 bases, with 18 bases between. There are 15 residues in the CDR3. The CDR3 region is CASSLYGRGGDEQYF. The CDR3, as DNA: TGTGCCAGCAGCTTATACGGCAGAGGGGGTGATGAGCAGTACTTC.

This clonotype was observed at least ten times. The chain employs TRBV7-9 and TRBJ2-7; possibly TRBD1 or TRBD2 for D (5 bases each). Trimming left V 1 base short and J 8 bases short, with 9 bases between. Germline V gives CDR1 SEHNR, CDR2 FQNEAQ (reference sequence). The CDR3 runs to 12 residues. The CDR3 DNA is TGTGCCAGCAGCTTAGGAGAGGGACAGCAGTACTTC. It encodes CASSLGEGQQYF.